The clone carrying this TCR beta chain was seen a handful of times. Antigen unknown. The data belong to a study of identical twins. Findings of the study overall: The study drew conclusions from cross-sectional statistical analysis, not from following the same donors. Modelling approaches yielded underestimates of out-of-frame TCR alpha sharing between monozygotic twins.

The CDR3 contains 14 residues. The V end was cut by 0 bases, the J end by 7 bases, with 10 bases between. The germline CDR1 and CDR2 sequences are SGHRS and YFSETQ. A universal primer site arose from template switching, and cDNA bore unique molecular identifiers. TCRdb called the 5' RACE reads again in MiXCR, with one record for every CDR3 protein. The table includes about 530,000 distinct CDR3 sequences, more than 20% detected once. These data also featured in a second study, about yellow fever vaccine responses in identical twins.

The TCR sequence derives from a woman aged 18-29 years in good health. The sequencing sample was made of CD4+ T cells sorted from blood. The rearrangement uses TRBV5-1 and TRBJ2-2, with D uncertain. The CDR3 DNA is TGCGCCAGCAGCTTGGTACAGAGTAGCGGGGAGCTGTTTTTT. Protein sequence: CASSLVQSSGELFF.